The present T cell receptor (beta chain) was sequenced within a study of T cells in Graves' hyperthyroidism and ophthalmopathy. This clonotype has a count of ten or more. Antigen: not known. General observations from the study: Most clonotypes expanded in the thyroid (above 0.001) were also present in blood.

The CDR3 contains 14 residues. V lost 3 bases and J lost 1, with 9 bases in between. TCR beta CDR3 region amplification was performed from RNA transcripts. The TCR CDR3 was amplified in a first-round RT-PCR using the HTBI primer set. TCRdb re-derived calls from the multiplex PCR reads in MiXCR, one entry per CDR3 protein. Of some 620,000 distinct CDR3 sequences in the sample, roughly 17% were seen once. This chain uses TRBV12-3 or TRBV12-4 with TRBJ1-1, with D possibly matching TRBD1 (5 bases). What was sequenced was blood. This sequence originates from a woman between 25 and 40 years old with Graves' hyperthyroidism. CDR3 DNA: TGTGCCAGCAGTTTCGGGGGAACGAACACTGAAGCTTTCTTT. It is translated as CASSFGGTNTEAFF.